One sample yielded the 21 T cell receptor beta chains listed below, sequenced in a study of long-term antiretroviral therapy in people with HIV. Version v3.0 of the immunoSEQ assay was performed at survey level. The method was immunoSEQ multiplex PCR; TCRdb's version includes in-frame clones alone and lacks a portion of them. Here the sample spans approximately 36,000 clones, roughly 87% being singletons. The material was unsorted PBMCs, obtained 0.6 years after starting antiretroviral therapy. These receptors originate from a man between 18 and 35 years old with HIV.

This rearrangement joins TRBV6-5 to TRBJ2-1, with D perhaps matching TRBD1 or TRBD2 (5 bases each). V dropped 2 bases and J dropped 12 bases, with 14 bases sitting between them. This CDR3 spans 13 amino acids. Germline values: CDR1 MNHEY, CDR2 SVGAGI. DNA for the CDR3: TGTGCCAGCAGTTACGCCCGGGGACGAGGGCAGTTCTTC. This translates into CASSYARGRGQFF.

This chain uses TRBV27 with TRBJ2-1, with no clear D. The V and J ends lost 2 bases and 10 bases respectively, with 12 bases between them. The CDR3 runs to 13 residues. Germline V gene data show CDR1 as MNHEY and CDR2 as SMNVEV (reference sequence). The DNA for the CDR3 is TGTGCCAGCAGTTTAGTAGTAAAACTAGAGCAGTTCTTC. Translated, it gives CASSLVVKLEQFF.

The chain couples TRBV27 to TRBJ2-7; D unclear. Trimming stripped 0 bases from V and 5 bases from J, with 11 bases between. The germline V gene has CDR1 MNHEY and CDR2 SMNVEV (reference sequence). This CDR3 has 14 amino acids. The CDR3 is CASSLSDSRNEQYF. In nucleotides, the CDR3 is TGTGCCAGCAGTTTATCAGATTCCAGAAACGAGCAGTACTTC.

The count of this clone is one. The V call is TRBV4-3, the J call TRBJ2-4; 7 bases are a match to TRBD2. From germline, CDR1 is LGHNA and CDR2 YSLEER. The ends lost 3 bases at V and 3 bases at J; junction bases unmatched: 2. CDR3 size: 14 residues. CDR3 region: CASSHREGKNIQYF. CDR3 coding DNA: TGCGCCAGCAGCCACAGGGAGGGCAAAAACATTCAGTACTTC.

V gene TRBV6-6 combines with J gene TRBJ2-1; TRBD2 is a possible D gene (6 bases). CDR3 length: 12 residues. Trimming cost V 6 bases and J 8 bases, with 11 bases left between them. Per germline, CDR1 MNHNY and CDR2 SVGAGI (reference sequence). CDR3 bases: TGTGCCAGCAGACCCGGCGGGGATGAGCAGTTCTTC. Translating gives CASRPGGDEQFF.

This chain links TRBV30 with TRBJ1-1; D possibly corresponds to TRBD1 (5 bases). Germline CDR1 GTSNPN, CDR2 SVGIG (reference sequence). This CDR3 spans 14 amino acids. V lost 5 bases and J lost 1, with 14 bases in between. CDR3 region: CAWRKDTPNTEAFF. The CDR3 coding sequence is TGTGCCTGGCGAAAGGACACTCCGAACACTGAAGCTTTCTTT.

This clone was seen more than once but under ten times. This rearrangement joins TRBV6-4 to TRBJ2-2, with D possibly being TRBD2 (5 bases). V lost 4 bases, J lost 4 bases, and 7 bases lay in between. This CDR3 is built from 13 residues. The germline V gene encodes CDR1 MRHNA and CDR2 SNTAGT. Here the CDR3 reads CASSASGTGELFF. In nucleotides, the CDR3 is TGTGCCAGCAGTGCAAGCGGCACCGGGGAGCTGTTTTTT.

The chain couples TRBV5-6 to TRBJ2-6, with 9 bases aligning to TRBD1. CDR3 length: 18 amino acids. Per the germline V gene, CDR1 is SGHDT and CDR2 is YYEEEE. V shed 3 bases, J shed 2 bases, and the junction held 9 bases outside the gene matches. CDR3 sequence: CASSSPQGAPAGANVLTF. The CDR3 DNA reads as TGTGCCAGCAGCTCTCCACAGGGGGCACCAGCTGGGGCCAACGTCCTGACTTTC.

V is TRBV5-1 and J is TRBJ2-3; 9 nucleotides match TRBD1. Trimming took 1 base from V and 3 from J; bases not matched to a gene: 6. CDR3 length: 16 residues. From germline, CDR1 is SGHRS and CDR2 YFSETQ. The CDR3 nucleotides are TGCGCCAGCAGCTTGTCTTTGACAGGGGGGACAGATACGCAGTATTTT. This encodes CASSLSLTGGTDTQYF.

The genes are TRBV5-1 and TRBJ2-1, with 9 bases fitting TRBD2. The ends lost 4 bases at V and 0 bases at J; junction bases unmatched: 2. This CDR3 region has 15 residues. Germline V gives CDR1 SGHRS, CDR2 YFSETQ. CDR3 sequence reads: CASSMGLASYNEQFF. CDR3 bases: TGCGCCAGCAGCATGGGACTAGCCTCCTACAATGAGCAGTTCTTC. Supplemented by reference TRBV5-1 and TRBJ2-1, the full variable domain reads KAGVTQTPRYLIKTRGQQVTLSCSPISGHRSVSWYQQTPGQGLQFLFEYFSETQRNKGNFPGRFSGRQFSNSRSEMNVSTLELGDSALYLCASSMGLASYNEQFFGPGTRLTVL.

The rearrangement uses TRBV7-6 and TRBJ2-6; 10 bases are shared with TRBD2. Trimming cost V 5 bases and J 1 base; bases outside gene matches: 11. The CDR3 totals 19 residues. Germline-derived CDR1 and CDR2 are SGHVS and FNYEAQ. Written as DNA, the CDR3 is TGTGCCAGCAGCCCTCTCTTAGCGGGGGGCGGGTCTGGGGCCAACGTCCTGACTTTC. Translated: CASSPLLAGGGSGANVLTF.

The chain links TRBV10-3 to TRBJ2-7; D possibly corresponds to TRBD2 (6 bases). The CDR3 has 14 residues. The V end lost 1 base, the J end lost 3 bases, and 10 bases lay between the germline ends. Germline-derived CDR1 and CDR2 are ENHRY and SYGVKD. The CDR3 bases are TGTGCCATCAGTGAGTGGGGTAGCGGCTACGAGCAGTACTTC. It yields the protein CAISEWGSGYEQYF.

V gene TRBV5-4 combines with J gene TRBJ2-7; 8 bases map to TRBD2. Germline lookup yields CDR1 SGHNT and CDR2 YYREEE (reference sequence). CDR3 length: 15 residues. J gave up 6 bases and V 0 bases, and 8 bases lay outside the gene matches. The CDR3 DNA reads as TGTGCCAGCAGCTTGGGTGGACTAGCCCAGAGCGAGCAGTACTTC. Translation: CASSLGGLAQSEQYF.

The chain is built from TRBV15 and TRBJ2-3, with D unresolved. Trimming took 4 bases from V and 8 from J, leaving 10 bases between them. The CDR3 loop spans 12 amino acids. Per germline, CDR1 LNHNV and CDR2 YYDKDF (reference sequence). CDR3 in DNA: TGTGCCACCAGCAAGCTTGGTGGTACGCAGTATTTT. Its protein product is CATSKLGGTQYF.

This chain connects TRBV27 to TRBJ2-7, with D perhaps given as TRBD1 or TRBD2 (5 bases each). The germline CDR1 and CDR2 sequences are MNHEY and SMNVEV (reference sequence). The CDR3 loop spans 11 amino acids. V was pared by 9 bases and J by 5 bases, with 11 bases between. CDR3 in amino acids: CARGLGDEQYF. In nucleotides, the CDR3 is TGTGCCAGAGGTTTGGGGGACGAGCAGTACTTC.

CDR3 in amino acids: CASSIRVGYQETQYF. The DNA for the CDR3 is TGTGCCAGTAGTATCAGGGTCGGATACCAAGAGACCCAGTACTTC. The chain joins TRBV19 to TRBJ2-5, with a weak D call TRBD1 (5 bases). Germline assignment: CDR1 LNHDA and CDR2 SQIVND (reference sequence). Trimming shortened V by 3 bases and J by 0 bases, and 11 bases separated the two germline ends. This CDR3 spans 15 amino acids.

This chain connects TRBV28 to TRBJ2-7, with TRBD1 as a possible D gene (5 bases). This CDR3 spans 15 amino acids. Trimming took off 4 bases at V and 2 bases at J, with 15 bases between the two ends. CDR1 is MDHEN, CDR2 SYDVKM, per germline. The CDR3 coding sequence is TGTGCCAGCAGTTACGACAGAAAACCCCCCTACGAGCAGTACTTC. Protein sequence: CASSYDRKPPYEQYF.

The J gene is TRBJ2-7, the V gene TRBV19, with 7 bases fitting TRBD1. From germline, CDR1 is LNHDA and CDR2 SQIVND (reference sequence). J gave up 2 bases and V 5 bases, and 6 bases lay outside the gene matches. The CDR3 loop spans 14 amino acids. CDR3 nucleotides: TGTGCCAGTAGTCCCGGGGACAGACCCTACGAGCAGTACTTC. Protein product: CASSPGDRPYEQYF.

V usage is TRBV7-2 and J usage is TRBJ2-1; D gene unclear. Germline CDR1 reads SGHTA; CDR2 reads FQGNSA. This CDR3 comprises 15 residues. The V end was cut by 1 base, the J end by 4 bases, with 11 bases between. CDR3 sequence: CASSLVRSPYNEQFF. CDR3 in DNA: TGTGCCAGCAGCTTAGTTAGGTCCCCATACAATGAGCAGTTCTTC.

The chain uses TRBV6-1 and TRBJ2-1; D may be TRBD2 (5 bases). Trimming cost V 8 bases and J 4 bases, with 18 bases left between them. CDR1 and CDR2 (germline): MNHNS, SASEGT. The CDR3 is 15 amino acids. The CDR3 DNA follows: TGTGCCAGCCCCGCCGACTATCCCGCTTACAATGAGCAGTTCTTC. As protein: CASPADYPAYNEQFF.

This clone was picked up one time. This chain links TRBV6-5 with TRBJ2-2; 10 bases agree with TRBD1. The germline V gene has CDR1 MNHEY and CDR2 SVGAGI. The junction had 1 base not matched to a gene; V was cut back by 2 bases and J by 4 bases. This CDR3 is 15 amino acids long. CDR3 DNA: TGTGCCAGCAGTTACAGGACAGGGGGCACCGGGGAGCTGTTTTTT. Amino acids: CASSYRTGGTGELFF.